This entry lists 25 T cell receptor beta chains sequenced from one sample in a study of beta chain features in type 1 diabetes. Study-wide results and limits: Type 1 diabetes patients had moderately but significantly shorter TCRB CDR3s in all four CD4+ subsets.

Expressed TCRB transcripts were sequenced after all isolated RNA was converted to cDNA. Measured with immunoSEQ multiplex PCR; TCRdb has only the in-frame clones, and not every one. The sample lists some 280,000 clones, around 15% occurring once. For these receptors, no antigen is known. The specimen sequenced was naive CD4+ T cells from blood. The receptors come from a man younger than 40 with type 1 diabetes.

The J gene is TRBJ2-3, the V gene TRBV29-1; 7 positions match TRBD1. This CDR3 spans 14 amino acids. The V gene's germline CDR1 is SQVTM and CDR2 ANQGSEA. V lost 6 bases to trimming and J lost 0 bases; unmatched junction nucleotides: 6. The CDR3 nucleotides read TGCAGCGTAGACAGGGACACTAGCACAGATACGCAGTATTTT. It yields the protein CSVDRDTSTDTQYF.

This clone was picked up a small number of times. The rearrangement links TRBV5-1 to TRBJ2-3; 7 bases fit TRBD2. The CDR3 is 15 residues long. The V gene's germline CDR1 is SGHRS and CDR2 YFSETQ. V shed 0 bases, J shed 1 base, and the junction held 2 bases outside the gene matches. Written as DNA, the CDR3 is TGCGCCAGCAGCTTGGCGGCGGGAGGCACAGATACGCAGTATTTT. It specifies CASSLAAGGTDTQYF.

This clone was observed a few times. V and J are TRBV5-1 and TRBJ2-2, with 9 bases matching TRBD2. Trimming at V came to 4 bases and at J to 0 bases, leaving 4 bases not matched to a gene. This CDR3 contains 16 residues. The germline V gene encodes CDR1 SGHRS and CDR2 YFSETQ. CDR3 sequence: CASSELAGANTGELFF. In nucleotides, the CDR3 is TGCGCCAGCAGCGAACTAGCGGGCGCGAACACCGGGGAGCTGTTTTTT.

V gene TRBV29-1 combines with J gene TRBJ2-7; maybe TRBD1 (6 bases). Germline V CDR1 and CDR2: SQVTM, ANQGSEA. CDR3 length: 14 residues. Between the trimmed V and J ends, which lost 6 bases and 3 bases, there was a span of 18 bases. The CDR3: CSVSRGPQGYEQYF. The CDR3 region has the DNA TGCAGCGTCTCCAGGGGTCCTCAGGGCTACGAGCAGTACTTC.

This clone was seen only a few times. Other DNA sequences in the same sample also yield this CDR3. The chain employs TRBV7-2 and TRBJ2-1; TRBD2 matches 10 bases. The CDR3 has 15 amino acids. Trimming cost V 3 bases and J 3 bases; bases outside gene matches: 2. Germline-derived CDR1 and CDR2 are SGHTA and FQGNSA. The DNA of the CDR3 is TGTGCCAGCAGCTTGGGACTAGCGAGCTACAATGAGCAGTTCTTC. It translates to CASSLGLASYNEQFF.

The V gene is TRBV4-2, the J gene TRBJ1-2; no reliable D call. Trimming shortened V by 0 bases and J by 0 bases, and 2 bases separated the two germline ends. Per germline, CDR1 LGHNA and CDR2 YNFKEQ. CDR3 length: 13 residues. The DNA of the CDR3 is TGTGCCAGCAGCCAAGACACTAACTATGGCTACACCTTC. This sequence encodes CASSQDTNYGYTF.

This clone has only a few counts. The chain couples TRBV6-1 to TRBJ1-5; D not resolved. V shed 6 bases and J shed 2 bases, with 14 bases lying between them. Germline CDR1 reads MNHNS; CDR2 reads SASEGT. The CDR3 consists of 15 residues. DNA of the CDR3: TGTGCCAGCAGCTCACCTTCGCGGGGCAATCAGCCCCAGCATTTT. Encoded protein: CASSSPSRGNQPQHF.

This clone was detected a few times. The chain combines TRBV5-1 with TRBJ2-3, with 12 bases that match TRBD2. Germline-derived CDR1 and CDR2 are SGHRS and YFSETQ. The length of the CDR3 is 15 residues. The V segment lost 6 bases and the J segment 0 bases; nucleotides outside the gene matches: 2. The CDR3 here is CASTGTSGSTDTQYF. DNA of the CDR3: TGCGCCAGCACCGGGACTAGCGGGAGCACAGATACGCAGTATTTT.

V gene TRBV7-2 combines with J gene TRBJ2-1; 11 bases match TRBD2. The CDR3 extends over 15 amino acids. V was clipped by 6 bases and J by 9 bases; unmatched bases: 10. Germline V gives CDR1 SGHTA, CDR2 FQGNSA. The CDR3 is CASRPNVAGGGEQFF. DNA for the CDR3: TGTGCCAGCAGACCGAACGTAGCGGGAGGGGGTGAGCAGTTCTTC.

The chain is built from TRBV14 and TRBJ2-1; D is uncertain. The V end was cut by 4 bases, the J end by 0 bases, with 13 bases between. Germline CDR1 and CDR2: SGHDN and FVKESK. CDR3 length equals 16 residues. In DNA, the CDR3 is TGTGCCAGCAGCCCATCACTACTAAGCTCCTACAATGAGCAGTTCTTC. It encodes CASSPSLLSSYNEQFF.

The chain is built from TRBV27 and TRBJ2-3; 7 bases map to TRBD2. This CDR3 has 14 residues. CDR1 and CDR2 (germline): MNHEY, SMNVEV (reference sequence). J lost 8 bases, V lost 3 bases, and 8 bases had no gene match. The chain's CDR3 is CASSLGGSPATQYF. CDR3 bases: TGTGCCAGCAGTTTGGGGGGGTCCCCCGCTACGCAGTATTTT.

This chain connects TRBV2 to TRBJ2-1; 11 bases are shared with TRBD2. Looked up from germline, CDR1 is SNHLY and CDR2 is FYNNEI. The junction had 6 bases not matched to a gene; V was cut back by 8 bases and J by 0 bases. The CDR3 totals 16 residues. CDR3 sequence: CASGTSGDSSYNEQFF. For the CDR3, the DNA is TGTGCCAGCGGGACTAGCGGCGATAGCTCCTACAATGAGCAGTTCTTC.

This clone was detected a few times. This chain joins TRBV5-5 and TRBJ1-5; D is perhaps TRBD1 (5 bases). Germline CDR1 reads SGHKS; CDR2 reads YYEKEE (reference sequence). The CDR3 spans 17 residues. Trimming removed 4 bases at V and 0 bases at J, with 17 bases between. Here the CDR3 DNA reads TGTGCCAGCAGCGATCGACAGTTTCCATATAGCAATCAGCCCCAGCATTTT. This sequence encodes CASSDRQFPYSNQPQHF.

This clone was observed a few times. The chain couples TRBV5-1 to TRBJ1-2, with 9 bases lining up with TRBD1. Germline V gene sequence: CDR1 SGHRS, CDR2 YFSETQ. The trim removed 4 bases at V and 5 bases at J, leaving 3 bases unmatched. The CDR3 has 13 amino acids. The CDR3 bases are TGCGCCAGCAGCCCCGGACAGGGGTATGGCTACACCTTC. Translation: CASSPGQGYGYTF.

This sequence joins TRBV7-2 and TRBJ2-5, with D perhaps TRBD2 (7 bases). The length of the CDR3 is 14 residues. Germline values: CDR1 SGHTA, CDR2 FQGNSA. Trimming pared 5 bases from V and 4 bases from J, leaving 14 bases between. The CDR3 sequence: CASSRGGAGETQYF. In nucleotides, the CDR3 is TGTGCCAGCAGCCGAGGGGGGGCGGGAGAGACCCAGTACTTC.

This clone has just a few counts. This chain links TRBV6-5 with TRBJ2-1; a possible D gene is TRBD1 (6 bases). Germline CDR1 MNHEY, CDR2 SVGAGI. The germline V and J ends were trimmed by 0 bases and 10 bases, with 10 bases remaining between them. The CDR3 runs to 13 residues. The CDR3 spells CASSYSRGSEQFF. CDR3 in DNA: TGTGCCAGCAGTTACTCGAGGGGGAGCGAGCAGTTCTTC.

This clone was detected only a few times. The rearrangement uses TRBV5-4 and TRBJ2-6; 8 positions agree with TRBD1. V lost 4 bases and J lost 1; bases outside the gene matches: 13. Germline V gene data show CDR1 as SGHNT and CDR2 as YYREEE (reference sequence). The CDR3 runs to 19 residues. In DNA, the CDR3 is TGTGCCAGCAGCCCGGACTGGACAGGGACCATATCTGGGGCCAACGTCCTGACTTTC. It codes for CASSPDWTGTISGANVLTF.

In this sample, this clone turned up a few times. V and J are TRBV7-2 and TRBJ2-3; 11 bases align to TRBD1. Per germline, CDR1 SGHTA and CDR2 FQGNSA. This CDR3 spans 14 amino acids. J lost 8 bases, V lost 5 bases, and 6 bases had no gene match. Here the CDR3 DNA reads TGTGCCAGCAGCGAGGACAGGGGGCAGGTTACGCAGTATTTT. As protein: CASSEDRGQVTQYF.

The chain recombines TRBV10-3 with TRBJ2-7; weak D call: TRBD2 (6 bases). Looked up from germline, CDR1 is ENHRY and CDR2 is SYGVKD. Trimming took off 8 bases at V and 4 bases at J, with 15 bases between the two ends. The CDR3 spans 13 residues. The CDR3 DNA reads TGTGCCATCCAAGCGGGCGGAAGGTACGAGCAGTACTTC. Translated: CAIQAGGRYEQYF.

The chain is built from TRBV7-2 and TRBJ2-5, with a possible D match to TRBD1 (5 bases). From germline, CDR1 is SGHTA and CDR2 FQGNSA. Trimming took 2 bases from V and 5 from J, leaving 18 bases between them. The length of the CDR3 is 16 residues. CDR3 nucleotides: TGTGCCAGCAGCTTAAAGATGGAGTTCTCAGGGGAGACCCAGTACTTC. Protein product: CASSLKMEFSGETQYF.

In DNA form, the CDR3 reads TGTGCCAGCAGCCCGGACAGGGGTTCGGAGACCCAGTACTTC. Its protein is CASSPDRGSETQYF. This sequence joins TRBV9 and TRBJ2-5; TRBD1 aligns across 9 bases. Germline values: CDR1 SGDLS, CDR2 YYNGEE. V shed 4 bases and J 5 bases; nucleotides not matched to a gene: 6. This CDR3 is built from 14 residues.

The rearrangement uses TRBV27 and TRBJ1-2, with a weak D call TRBD1 (5 bases). The CDR3 consists of 14 residues. The germline V and J ends were trimmed by 5 bases and 5 bases, with 15 bases remaining between them. CDR1 and CDR2 from the germline V gene are MNHEY and SMNVEV (reference sequence). The CDR3 region is CASSRLQDNYGYTF. CDR3 coding DNA: TGTGCCAGCAGTCGCCTACAGGATAATTATGGCTACACCTTC.

The CDR3 bases are TGTGCCAGCAGCTTCCGGTACGACTATGGCTACACCTTC. Its translation is CASSFRYDYGYTF. The V and J genes are TRBV11-2 and TRBJ1-2; the D is unclear. Germline CDR1 reads SGHAT; CDR2 reads FQNNGV. CDR3 length: 13 amino acids. With 3 bases removed from V and 3 bases from J, the gap between germline ends came to 8 bases.

The gene calls are TRBV7-2 and TRBJ2-7; 8 nucleotides line up with TRBD1. Germline assignment: CDR1 SGHTA and CDR2 FQGNSA. V lost 2 bases to trimming and J lost 3 bases; unmatched junction nucleotides: 6. This CDR3 region has 15 residues. The CDR3 region has the DNA TGTGCCAGCAGCTTACGCCGTGGGACAGGCTACGAGCAGTACTTC. It specifies CASSLRRGTGYEQYF.

The chain combines TRBV5-6 with TRBJ1-2; 9 positions agree with TRBD1. After removal of 4 bases from V and 4 bases from J, the junction contained 8 bases not matched to a gene. CDR1 and CDR2 from the germline V gene are SGHDT and YYEEEE. The CDR3 sequence is 15 residues long. CDR3 sequence: CASSTDTGGSYGYTF. For the CDR3, the DNA is TGTGCCAGCAGCACAGATACAGGGGGCAGCTATGGCTACACCTTC.